The clone carrying this TCR beta chain was picked up one time. This same CDR3 is encoded by further DNA sequences in the sample. This specimen belongs to a study of blood T cell repertoires in COVID-19. About the study: In each case, the material was cDNA or gDNA derived from T cells, B-cell-depleted T cells, or PBMCs.

Per the study methods: Using reference gene primer amplification, nucleated cell counts were estimated. TCRdb's table, derived via immunoSEQ multiplex PCR, lists solely in-frame clones and lacks some. V and J calls and clone size follow that table, whereas D and trimming were derived from the DNA. The sample carries 490,000 or so clones, 70% to 90% recorded once. Germline loops: CDR1 SGHRS, CDR2 YFSETQ. The CDR3 is 14 amino acids. J was trimmed by 7 bases and V by 4 bases; bases with no gene match: 4. Clinical history reported by participants formed the basis on which cohorts were assigned. The sequence derives from an older woman who had recovered from COVID-19. V is TRBV5-1 and J is TRBJ1-6; 8 nucleotides match TRBD1. Specimen: PBMCs or T cells enriched from blood (not recorded which). The CDR3 region is CASSGGQGNSPLHF. For the CDR3, the DNA is TGCGCCAGCAGCGGAGGACAGGGAAATTCACCCCTCCACTTT. Looking up the rest from reference TRBV5-1 and TRBJ1-6 gives the full variable domain: KAGVTQTPRYLIKTRGQQVTLSCSPISGHRSVSWYQQTPGQGLQFLFEYFSETQRNKGNFPGRFSGRQFSNSRSEMNVSTLELGDSALYLCASSGGQGNSPLHFGNGTRLTVT.